The next 32 T cell receptor beta chains were all read from a single sample in a study of blood T cell repertoires in COVID-19 (dated by TCRdb to about 2020). Libraries were constructed by the immunoSEQ multiplex PCR assay. This is the immuneACCESS table as TCRdb keeps it, with only in-frame sequences that have V and J called. A part of the clones is gone; compared with another copy, unresolved V genes explain less than half, and the rest is unexplained. The sample table records 210,000 or so clones; 84% of these occur just once. Approximately 19% of the sample is taken by the ten largest. The sequenced sample consisted of peripheral blood. Every receptor here comes from a human donor in a cohort sampled during active COVID-19.

V is TRBV27 and J is TRBJ2-1, with D maybe TRBD2 (6 bases). V shed 2 bases and J shed 5 bases, with 13 bases lying between them. Germline V CDR1 and CDR2: MNHEY, SMNVEV (reference sequence). The CDR3 runs to 15 residues. CDR3 sequence (DNA): TGTGCCAGCAGTTTAGTACTAGCTATAGACAATGAGCAGTTCTTC. Protein product: CASSLVLAIDNEQFF.

This chain links TRBV4-1 with TRBJ1-1, with D perhaps matching TRBD1 (5 bases). Trimming took off 4 bases at V and 2 bases at J, with 17 bases between the two ends. The CDR3 has 16 amino acids. Germline assignment: CDR1 MGHRA and CDR2 YSYEKL. As DNA, the CDR3 is TGCGCCAGCAGCCTTGGAACAGGAATCACTAACACTGAAGCTTTCTTT. Residues: CASSLGTGITNTEAFF.

The J gene is TRBJ1-4, the V gene TRBV6-5; no clear D. The length of the CDR3 is 15 residues. Germline V gives CDR1 MNHEY, CDR2 SVGAGI. Trimming removed 0 bases at V and 6 bases at J, with 11 bases between. CDR3 in DNA: TGTGCCAGCAGTTACTCGACTGGGTCGGATGAAAAACTGTTTTTT. Protein product: CASSYSTGSDEKLFF.

The chain recombines TRBV7-8 with TRBJ2-2; TRBD2 matches 7 bases. Germline-derived CDR1 and CDR2 are SGHVS and FQNEAQ. The V and J ends lost 3 bases and 4 bases, in that order; junction bases with no gene match: 8. The CDR3 runs 16 residues. CDR3 DNA sequence: TGTGCCAGCAGCTTGCAAGCGGGACCCCCCACCGGGGAGCTGTTTTTT. It translates to CASSLQAGPPTGELFF.

V and J are TRBV1 and TRBJ1-2; the DNA was not used to check the table's D call, TRBD1. TRBV1 is termed a pseudogene. The CDR3 has 15 residues. The CDR3 DNA is TGCACCAGCAGCCTCCGGGACAGGAAGGTTAGAGGCTACACCTTC. Translated, it gives CTSSLRDRKVRGYTF.

This chain joins TRBV27 and TRBJ1-5; a weak D match, TRBD1 (5 bases). Trimming shortened V by 6 bases and J by 0 bases, and 9 bases separated the two germline ends. CDR1 and CDR2 (germline): MNHEY, SMNVEV (reference sequence). The CDR3 has 14 residues. Here the CDR3 reads CASSTRDSNQPQHF. CDR3 coding DNA: TGTGCCAGCAGCACCAGGGATAGCAATCAGCCCCAGCATTTT.

The gene calls are TRBV28 and TRBJ1-2; TRBD1 might be the D (6 bases). Germline V lookup: CDR1 MDHEN, CDR2 SYDVKM. The CDR3 sequence is 17 residues long. V lost 3 bases, J lost 3 bases, and 20 bases lay in between. DNA of the CDR3: TGTGCCAGCAGTTTTAGGGGGGGCGAGGTTCTCTACTATGGCTACACCTTC. Translated: CASSFRGGEVLYYGYTF.

This chain connects TRBV5-1 to TRBJ2-3; D possibly corresponds to TRBD2 (5 bases). Germline V lookup: CDR1 SGHRS, CDR2 YFSETQ. V lost 0 bases and J lost 0, with 11 bases in between. The CDR3 length is 16 residues. The CDR3: CASSLATGTSTDTQYF. DNA for the CDR3: TGCGCCAGCAGCTTGGCGACGGGAACTAGCACAGATACGCAGTATTTT.

This clone was counted between two and nine times. The gene calls are TRBV11-2 and TRBJ2-5; TRBD2 is a possible D gene (5 bases). Per the germline V gene, CDR1 is SGHAT and CDR2 is FQNNGV. This CDR3 has 13 amino acids. V was pared by 8 bases and J by 2 bases, with 12 bases between. The CDR3 DNA follows: TGTGCCAGCCAACGGGATACACAAGAGACCCAGTACTTC. Protein sequence: CASQRDTQETQYF.

The chain recombines TRBV2 with TRBJ2-7; no definite D call. Trimming left V 5 bases short and J 2 bases short, with 10 bases between. Germline-derived CDR1 and CDR2 are SNHLY and FYNNEI. This CDR3 contains 13 residues. The CDR3 protein is CASSLAPPYEQYV. DNA for the CDR3: TGTGCCAGCAGTCTGGCTCCTCCCTACGAGCAGTACGTC.

This clone showed up just a few times. The rearrangement links TRBV7-8 to TRBJ1-6; D remains ambiguous. Per the germline V gene, CDR1 is SGHVS and CDR2 is FQNEAQ. Trimming took off 2 bases at V and 8 bases at J, with 16 bases between the two ends. The CDR3 length is 16 residues. The CDR3 is CASSLTYGSPDSPLHF. The CDR3 nucleotides read TGTGCCAGCAGCTTAACATACGGGTCCCCGGATTCACCCCTCCACTTT.

This clone appeared once. The rearrangement links TRBV7-9 to TRBJ2-3; 13 bases line up with TRBD2. J lost 4 bases, V lost 6 bases, and 16 bases had no gene match. The CDR3 totals 19 residues. The germline V gene has CDR1 SEHNR and CDR2 FQNEAQ (reference sequence). In DNA form, the CDR3 reads TGTGCCAGCAGTAGAGTCCGACTAGCGGGGGGCCCCGTGGCAGATACGCAGTATTTT. Protein sequence: CASSRVRLAGGPVADTQYF. Supplemented by reference TRBV7-9 and TRBJ2-3, the full variable domain reads DTGVSQNPRHKITKRGQNVTFRCDPISEHNRLYWYRQTLGQGPEFLTYFQNEAQLEKSRLLSDRFSAERPKGSFSTLEIQRTEQGDSAMYLCASSRVRLAGGPVADTQYFGPGTRLTVL.

The V call is TRBV10-3, the J call TRBJ2-1; a possible D gene is TRBD2 (6 bases). CDR1 is ENHRY and CDR2 is SYGVKD in the germline V gene. Trimming took off 10 bases at V and 9 bases at J, with 25 bases between the two ends. This CDR3 region has 15 residues. The CDR3 region has the DNA TGTGCCACCGAGACTGGGGGACCCCGGGGAGGTGAGCAGTTCTTC. This codes for CATETGGPRGGEQFF.

The genes are TRBV5-4 and TRBJ2-6, with D perhaps TRBD1 (6 bases). The length of the CDR3 is 18 residues. V gave up 5 bases and J gave up 1 base, with 19 bases separating them. Germline loops: CDR1 SGHNT, CDR2 YYREEE (reference sequence). The chain's CDR3 is CASSLGANRASGANVLTF. The CDR3 DNA sequence: TGTGCCAGCAGTCTGGGGGCGAATCGGGCATCTGGGGCCAACGTCCTGACTTTC.

The DNA for the CDR3 is TGTGCCAGCAGCTTGGTGGCGGGATCCTATGGCTACACCTTC. It is translated as CASSLVAGSYGYTF. The chain combines TRBV5-6 with TRBJ1-2; D is unclear. Germline V gene lookup returns CDR1 SGHDT and CDR2 YYEEEE. This CDR3 comprises 14 residues. Trimming pared 0 bases from V and 4 bases from J, leaving 10 bases between.

The V call is TRBV6-5, the J call TRBJ1-5, with D possibly being TRBD1 (6 bases). Germline-derived CDR1 and CDR2 are MNHEY and SVGAGI. Trimming pared 5 bases from V and 15 bases from J, leaving 23 bases between. This CDR3 is 14 amino acids long. This CDR3 is CASSPRSNGQPRHF. CDR3 DNA: TGTGCCAGCAGTCCCCGGTCAAATGGACAGCCTCGGCATTTT.

The sample holds a few counts of this clone. V is TRBV6-5 and J is TRBJ1-3, with unresolved D. The CDR3 has 14 amino acids. Germline values: CDR1 MNHEY, CDR2 SVGAGI. The V end was cut by 8 bases, the J end by 0 bases, with 11 bases between. The CDR3 sequence is CASATGHSGNTIYF. The CDR3 coding sequence is TGTGCCAGCGCCACGGGTCACTCTGGAAACACCATATATTTT.

J is TRBJ1-1 and V is TRBV18; D ambiguous. Deletions cut 3 bases from V and 4 bases from J, with 15 bases between. The CDR3 loop spans 15 amino acids. Per germline, CDR1 KGHSH and CDR2 LQKENI. The CDR3 nucleotides read TGTGCCAGCTCACCGTCACGGGGTTCGGGCACTGAAGCTTTCTTT. Protein sequence: CASSPSRGSGTEAFF.

The rearrangement links TRBV27 to TRBJ2-5; 9 positions agree with TRBD1. Germline trimming cut 6 bases from V and 5 bases from J; bases unmatched to any gene: 7. Germline V gives CDR1 MNHEY, CDR2 SMNVEV (reference sequence). This CDR3 contains 14 residues. The CDR3 here is CASSLQGARETQYF. DNA for the CDR3: TGTGCCAGCAGCTTACAGGGGGCGCGGGAGACCCAGTACTTC.

V usage is TRBV24-1 and J usage is TRBJ2-5, with 13 bases identical to TRBD2. Germline CDR1 KGHDR, CDR2 SFDVKD. The V gene end was trimmed by 9 bases and the J gene end by 5 bases; junction bases not matched to a gene: 5. The CDR3 runs 14 residues. The CDR3 DNA reads as TGTGCCACCTCCGGACTAGCGGGAGAGGAGACCCAGTACTTC. Translation: CATSGLAGEETQYF.

V and J are TRBV7-9 and TRBJ1-1; D may be TRBD1 (5 bases). V was pared by 5 bases and J by 5 bases, with 15 bases between. CDR1 is SEHNR, CDR2 FQNEAQ, per germline (reference sequence). CDR3 size: 14 residues. This CDR3 is CASSHRRGGTEAFF. CDR3 coding DNA: TGTGCCAGCAGCCACCGCCGGGGGGGAACTGAAGCTTTCTTT.

The V gene is TRBV2, the J gene TRBJ1-2; 7 bases fit TRBD1. The CDR3 loop spans 13 amino acids. After removal of 10 bases from V and 1 base from J, the junction contained 6 bases not matched to a gene. Germline values: CDR1 SNHLY, CDR2 FYNNEI. The CDR3 reads CATTGDFNYGYTF. CDR3 sequence (DNA): TGTGCCACCACAGGGGATTTTAACTATGGCTACACCTTC.

V is TRBV18 and J is TRBJ2-3; TRBD1 might be the D (6 bases). Germline assignment: CDR1 KGHSH and CDR2 LQKENI. This CDR3 has 13 amino acids. Trimming pared 5 bases from V and 4 bases from J, leaving 10 bases between. The CDR3 region is CASSTGSADTQYF. The CDR3 DNA reads as TGTGCCAGCTCAACAGGGTCCGCAGATACGCAGTATTTT.

This clone was seen ten or more times. V is TRBV7-9 and J is TRBJ2-2, with TRBD2 identical over 7 bases. Germline-derived CDR1 and CDR2 are SEHNR and FQNEAQ (reference sequence). The trim removed 0 bases at V and 4 bases at J, leaving 2 bases unmatched. This CDR3 is built from 15 residues. The CDR3 coding sequence is TGTGCCAGCAGCTTAGCGGCTAGCGGCACCGGGGAGCTGTTTTTT. Translation: CASSLAASGTGELFF.

The CDR3 spells CAISDPRFYEQYF. The CDR3, as DNA: TGTGCCATCAGTGATCCTCGGTTCTACGAGCAGTACTTC. This chain joins TRBV10-3 and TRBJ2-7; D is unclear. Germline V CDR1 and CDR2: ENHRY, SYGVKD. V dropped 3 bases and J dropped 3 bases, with 9 bases sitting between them. The CDR3 runs 13 residues.

The rearrangement uses TRBV7-3 and TRBJ1-1, with D possibly TRBD1 on 6 matching bases. Trimming took 0 bases from V and 7 from J, leaving 15 bases between them. The CDR3 contains 15 residues. Germline CDR1 and CDR2: SGHTA and FQGTGA. CDR3 sequence: CASSLTLGGAGEAFF. CDR3 sequence (DNA): TGTGCCAGCAGCTTAACGTTAGGGGGGGCCGGTGAAGCTTTCTTT.

This clone was detected a few times. J is TRBJ2-2 and V is TRBV7-3, with D unresolved. Germline CDR1 SGHTA, CDR2 FQGTGA. This CDR3 comprises 12 residues. V lost 5 bases to trimming and J lost 2 bases, with 3 bases between them. The CDR3 DNA is TGTGCCAGCAGCCCAAACACCGGGGAGCTGTTTTTT. This sequence encodes CASSPNTGELFF.

This clone was picked up a small number of times. The chain couples TRBV7-9 to TRBJ1-6; 9 bases map to TRBD1. V shed 5 bases and J 10 bases; nucleotides not matched to a gene: 3. The CDR3 is made up of 13 amino acids. Germline V gene sequence: CDR1 SEHNR, CDR2 FQNEAQ (reference sequence). For the CDR3, the DNA is TGTGCCAGCAGCAGAGACAGGGGGTCACCCCTCCACTTT. Its translation is CASSRDRGSPLHF.

The CDR3 DNA follows: TGCGCCAGCAGCTTGCGCCCTCTCTGGACAGGGGAAAAAGAGACCCAGTACTTC. Residues: CASSLRPLWTGEKETQYF. This chain joins TRBV5-1 and TRBJ2-5, with TRBD1 matching over 9 bases. J gave up 3 bases and V 1 base, and 13 bases lay outside the gene matches. This CDR3 is built from 18 residues. In germline, CDR1 is SGHRS, CDR2 YFSETQ. Complete variable domain (other parts from reference TRBV5-1 and TRBJ2-5): KAGVTQTPRYLIKTRGQQVTLSCSPISGHRSVSWYQQTPGQGLQFLFEYFSETQRNKGNFPGRFSGRQFSNSRSEMNVSTLELGDSALYLCASSLRPLWTGEKETQYFGPGTRLLVL.

The chain joins TRBV11-2 to TRBJ1-1, with 7 bases aligning to TRBD1. J was trimmed by 2 bases and V by 3 bases; bases with no gene match: 6. This CDR3 region has 15 residues. The germline gives CDR1 SGHAT, CDR2 FQNNGV. The CDR3 nucleotides read TGTGCCAGCAGCTTGGGGACAGCAAGAAACACTGAAGCTTTCTTT. Residues: CASSLGTARNTEAFF.

This clone was seen a few times. The chain combines TRBV6-5 with TRBJ1-2, with a tentative D call TRBD1 (6 bases). Per the germline V gene, CDR1 is MNHEY and CDR2 is SVGAGI. V lost 7 bases, J lost 2 bases, and 11 bases lay in between. The CDR3 runs to 13 residues. The CDR3: CASMDRSNYGYTF. CDR3 bases: TGTGCCAGCATGGACAGATCCAACTATGGCTACACCTTC.

The V call is TRBV2, the J call TRBJ2-7; D perhaps matches TRBD1 (5 bases). The CDR3 totals 14 residues. Germline V CDR1 and CDR2: SNHLY, FYNNEI. Trimming removed 6 bases from V and 3 bases from J, with 15 bases in between. The CDR3, as DNA: TGTGCCAGCAGGGGGCAGCGTCTTCTCTACGAGCAGTACTTC. Its translation is CASRGQRLLYEQYF.